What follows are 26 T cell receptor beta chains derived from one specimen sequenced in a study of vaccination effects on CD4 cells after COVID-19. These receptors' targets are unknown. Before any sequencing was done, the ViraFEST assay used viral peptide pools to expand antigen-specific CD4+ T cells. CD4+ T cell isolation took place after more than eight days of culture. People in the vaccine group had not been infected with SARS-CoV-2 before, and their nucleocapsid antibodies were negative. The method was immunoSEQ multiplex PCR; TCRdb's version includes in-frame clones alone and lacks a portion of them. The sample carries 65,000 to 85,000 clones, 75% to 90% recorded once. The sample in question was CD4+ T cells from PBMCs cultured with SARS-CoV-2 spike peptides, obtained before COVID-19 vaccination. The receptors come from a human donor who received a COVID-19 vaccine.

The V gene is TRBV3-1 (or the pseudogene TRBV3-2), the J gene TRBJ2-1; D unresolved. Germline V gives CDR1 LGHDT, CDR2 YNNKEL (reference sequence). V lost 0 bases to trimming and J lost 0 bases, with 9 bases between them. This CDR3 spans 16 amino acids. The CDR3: CASSQDSGSSYNEQFF. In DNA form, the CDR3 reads TGTGCCAGCAGCCAAGATTCCGGAAGCTCCTACAATGAGCAGTTCTTC.

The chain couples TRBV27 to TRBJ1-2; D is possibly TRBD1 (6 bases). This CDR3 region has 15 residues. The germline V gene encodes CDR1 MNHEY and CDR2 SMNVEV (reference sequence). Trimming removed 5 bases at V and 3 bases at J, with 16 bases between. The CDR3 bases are TGTGCCAGCAGTCTCAGGGGAGTGGCGGACTATGGCTACACCTTC. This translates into CASSLRGVADYGYTF.

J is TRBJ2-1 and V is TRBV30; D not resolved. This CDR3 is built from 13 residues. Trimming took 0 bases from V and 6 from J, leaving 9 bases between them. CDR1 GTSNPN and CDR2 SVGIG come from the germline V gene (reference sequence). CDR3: CAWSVDDVNEQFF. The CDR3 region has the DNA TGTGCCTGGAGTGTAGATGACGTCAATGAGCAGTTCTTC.

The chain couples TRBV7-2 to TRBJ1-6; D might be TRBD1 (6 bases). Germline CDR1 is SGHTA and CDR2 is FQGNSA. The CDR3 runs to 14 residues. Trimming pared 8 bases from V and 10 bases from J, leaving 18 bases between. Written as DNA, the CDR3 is TGTGCCAGCCTGCTGGGAGGGGGTCGGTCACCCCTCCACTTT. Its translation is CASLLGGGRSPLHF.

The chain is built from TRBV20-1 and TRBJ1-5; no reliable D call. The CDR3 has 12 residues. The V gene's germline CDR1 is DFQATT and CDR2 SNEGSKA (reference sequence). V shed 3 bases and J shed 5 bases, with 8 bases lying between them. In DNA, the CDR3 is TGCAGTGCTAGTGGGTCGGATCAGCCCCAGCATTTT. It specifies CSASGSDQPQHF.

CDR3 amino acids: CASSDPGLAITDTQYF. The DNA of the CDR3 is TGTGCCAGCAGTGACCCGGGACTAGCAATCACAGATACGCAGTATTTT. The V and J genes are TRBV6-1 and TRBJ2-3, with 9 positions matching TRBD2. After removal of 3 bases from V and 2 bases from J, the junction contained 6 bases not matched to a gene. Germline V CDR1 and CDR2: MNHNS, SASEGT. There are 16 residues in the CDR3.

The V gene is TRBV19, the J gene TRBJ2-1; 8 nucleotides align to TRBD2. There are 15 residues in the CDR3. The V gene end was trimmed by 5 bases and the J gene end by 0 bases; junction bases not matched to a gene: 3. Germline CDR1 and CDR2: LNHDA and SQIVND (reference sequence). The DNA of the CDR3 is TGTGCCAGTAGTCAGGCGGGGGGCTCCTACAATGAGCAGTTCTTC. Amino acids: CASSQAGGSYNEQFF.

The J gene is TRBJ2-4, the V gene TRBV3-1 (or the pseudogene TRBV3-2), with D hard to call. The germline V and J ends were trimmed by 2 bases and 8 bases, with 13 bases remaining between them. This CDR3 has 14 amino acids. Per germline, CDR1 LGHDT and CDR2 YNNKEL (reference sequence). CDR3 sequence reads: CASSQQIPPDIQYF. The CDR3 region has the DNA TGTGCCAGCAGCCAACAAATTCCCCCCGACATTCAGTACTTC.

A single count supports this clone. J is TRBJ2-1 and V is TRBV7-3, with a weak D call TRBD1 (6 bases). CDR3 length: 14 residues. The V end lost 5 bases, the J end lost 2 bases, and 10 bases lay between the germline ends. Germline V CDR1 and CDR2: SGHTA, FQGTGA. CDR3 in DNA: TGTGCCAGCAGCCCGACAGGACCCTACAATGAGCAGTTCTTC. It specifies CASSPTGPYNEQFF.

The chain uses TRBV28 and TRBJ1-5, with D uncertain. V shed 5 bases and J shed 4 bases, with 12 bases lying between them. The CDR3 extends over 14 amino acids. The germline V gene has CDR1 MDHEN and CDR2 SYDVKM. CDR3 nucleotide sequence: TGTGCCAGCAGTAGTGAAGCCGGGAATCAGCCCCAGCATTTT. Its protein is CASSSEAGNQPQHF.

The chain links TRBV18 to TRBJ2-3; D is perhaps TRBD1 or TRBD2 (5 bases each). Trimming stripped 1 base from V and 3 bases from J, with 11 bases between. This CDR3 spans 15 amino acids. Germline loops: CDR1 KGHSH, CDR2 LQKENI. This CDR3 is CASSPLSGLTDTQYF. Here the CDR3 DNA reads TGTGCCAGCTCACCACTGTCGGGGCTAACAGATACGCAGTATTTT.

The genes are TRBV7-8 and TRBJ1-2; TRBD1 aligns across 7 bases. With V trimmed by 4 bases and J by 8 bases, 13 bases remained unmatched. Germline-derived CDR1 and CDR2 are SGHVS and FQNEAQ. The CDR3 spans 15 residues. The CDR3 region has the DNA TGTGCCAGCAGCTCTCCGACAGGGTCATTGAGAGGCTACACCTTC. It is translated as CASSSPTGSLRGYTF. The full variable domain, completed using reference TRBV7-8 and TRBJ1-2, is GAGVSQSPRYKVAKRGQDVALRCDPISGHVSLFWYQQALGQGPEFLTYFQNEAQLDKSGLPSDRFFAERPEGSVSTLKIQRTQQEDSAVYLCASSSPTGSLRGYTFGSGTRLTVV.

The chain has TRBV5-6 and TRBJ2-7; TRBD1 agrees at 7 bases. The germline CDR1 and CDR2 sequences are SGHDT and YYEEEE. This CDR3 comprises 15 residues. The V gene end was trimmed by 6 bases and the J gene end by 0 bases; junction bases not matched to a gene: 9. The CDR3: CASTWAGTDSYEQYV. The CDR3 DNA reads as TGTGCCAGCACCTGGGCCGGGACAGACTCCTACGAGCAGTACGTC.

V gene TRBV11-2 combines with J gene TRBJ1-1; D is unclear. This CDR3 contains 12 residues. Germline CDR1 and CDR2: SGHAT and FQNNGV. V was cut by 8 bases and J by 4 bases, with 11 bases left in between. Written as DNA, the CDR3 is TGTGCCAGCGGCCCCCGTAGCACTGAAGCTTTCTTT. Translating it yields CASGPRSTEAFF.

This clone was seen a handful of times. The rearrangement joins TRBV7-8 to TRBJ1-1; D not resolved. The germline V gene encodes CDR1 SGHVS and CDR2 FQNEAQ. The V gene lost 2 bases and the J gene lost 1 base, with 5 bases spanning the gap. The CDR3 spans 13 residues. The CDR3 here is CASSLFPNTEAFF. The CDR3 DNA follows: TGTGCCAGCAGCTTATTCCCGAACACTGAAGCTTTCTTT.

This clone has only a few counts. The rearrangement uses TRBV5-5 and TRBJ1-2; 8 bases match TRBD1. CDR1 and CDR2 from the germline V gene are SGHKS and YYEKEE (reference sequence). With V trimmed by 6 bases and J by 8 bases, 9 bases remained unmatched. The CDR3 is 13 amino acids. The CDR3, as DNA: TGTGCCAGCAAGACAGGGGCGTGGGACGGCTACACCTTC. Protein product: CASKTGAWDGYTF.

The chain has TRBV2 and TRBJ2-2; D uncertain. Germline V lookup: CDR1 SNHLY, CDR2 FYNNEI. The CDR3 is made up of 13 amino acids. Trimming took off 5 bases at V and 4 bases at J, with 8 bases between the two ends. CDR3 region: CASSFRTTGELFF. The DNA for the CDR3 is TGTGCCAGCAGTTTCAGGACCACCGGGGAGCTGTTTTTT.

CDR3 sequence: CASSQHAGPNYGYTF. As DNA, the CDR3 is TGTGCCAGCAGCCAACATGCGGGACCTAACTATGGCTACACCTTC. This chain connects TRBV3-1 (or the pseudogene TRBV3-2) to TRBJ1-2; a possible D gene is TRBD1 (5 bases). The germline CDR1 and CDR2 sequences are LGHDT and YNNKEL (reference sequence). CDR3 length: 15 residues. The ends were cut back, 2 bases at V and 0 bases at J, with 10 bases in the middle.

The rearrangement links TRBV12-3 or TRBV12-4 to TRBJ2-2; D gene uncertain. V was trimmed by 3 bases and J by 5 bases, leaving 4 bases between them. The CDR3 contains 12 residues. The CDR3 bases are TGTGCCAGCAGTTTGTTGACCGGGGAGCTGTTTTTT. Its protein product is CASSLLTGELFF.

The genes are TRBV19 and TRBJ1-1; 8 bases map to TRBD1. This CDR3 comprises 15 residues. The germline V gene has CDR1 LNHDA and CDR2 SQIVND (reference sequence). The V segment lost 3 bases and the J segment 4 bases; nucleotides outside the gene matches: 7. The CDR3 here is CASSMRTGFGTEAFF. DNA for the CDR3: TGTGCCAGTAGTATGCGGACAGGGTTTGGCACTGAAGCTTTCTTT. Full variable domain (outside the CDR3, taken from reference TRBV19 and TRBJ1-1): DGGITQSPKYLFRKEGQNVTLSCEQNLNHDAMYWYRQDPGQGLRLIYYSQIVNDFQKGDIAEGYSVSREKKESFPLTVTSAQKNPTAFYLCASSMRTGFGTEAFFGQGTRLTVV.

The CDR3 region is CASSSPPEGNHQETQYF. Here the CDR3 DNA reads TGTGCCAGCAGTTCCCCCCCCGAGGGTAACCACCAAGAGACCCAGTACTTC. The V call is TRBV28, the J call TRBJ2-5; D possibly corresponds to TRBD2 (5 bases). Deletions cut 4 bases from V and 0 bases from J, with 18 bases between. Germline loops: CDR1 MDHEN, CDR2 SYDVKM. This CDR3 region has 17 residues.

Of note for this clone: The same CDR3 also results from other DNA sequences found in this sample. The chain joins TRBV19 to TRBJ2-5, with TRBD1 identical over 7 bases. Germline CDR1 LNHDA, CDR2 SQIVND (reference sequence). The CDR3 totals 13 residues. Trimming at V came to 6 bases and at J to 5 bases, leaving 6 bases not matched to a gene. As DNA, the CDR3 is TGTGCCAGTAGCGACAGGGCGAGGGAGACCCAGTACTTC. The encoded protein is CASSDRARETQYF. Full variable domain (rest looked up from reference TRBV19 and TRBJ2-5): DGGITQSPKYLFRKEGQNVTLSCEQNLNHDAMYWYRQDPGQGLRLIYYSQIVNDFQKGDIAEGYSVSREKKESFPLTVTSAQKNPTAFYLCASSDRARETQYFGPGTRLLVL.

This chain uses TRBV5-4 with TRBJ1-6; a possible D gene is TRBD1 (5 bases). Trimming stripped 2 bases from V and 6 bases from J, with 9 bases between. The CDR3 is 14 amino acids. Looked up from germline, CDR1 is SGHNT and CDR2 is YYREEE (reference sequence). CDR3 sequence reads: CASSFSQGNSPLHF. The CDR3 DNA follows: TGTGCCAGCAGCTTCTCTCAGGGTAATTCACCCCTCCACTTT.

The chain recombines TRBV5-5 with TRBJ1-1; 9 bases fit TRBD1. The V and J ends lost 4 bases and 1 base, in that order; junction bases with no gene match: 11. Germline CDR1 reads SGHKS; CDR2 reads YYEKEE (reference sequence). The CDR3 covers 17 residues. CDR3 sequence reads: CASSRPPGQGGNTEAFF. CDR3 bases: TGTGCCAGCAGCCGACCGCCGGGACAGGGAGGGAACACTGAAGCTTTCTTT.

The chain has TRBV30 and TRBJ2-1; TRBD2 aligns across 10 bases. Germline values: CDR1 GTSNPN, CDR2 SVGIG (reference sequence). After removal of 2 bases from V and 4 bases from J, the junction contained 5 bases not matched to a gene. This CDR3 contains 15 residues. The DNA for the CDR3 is TGTGCCTGGAGTCGGGCTAGCGGGGGATACAATGAGCAGTTCTTC. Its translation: CAWSRASGGYNEQFF.

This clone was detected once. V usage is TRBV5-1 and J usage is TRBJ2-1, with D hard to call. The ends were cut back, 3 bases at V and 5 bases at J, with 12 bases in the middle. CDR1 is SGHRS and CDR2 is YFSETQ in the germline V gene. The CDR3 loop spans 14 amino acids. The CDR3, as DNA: TGCGCCAGCAGCTCAGCGTCTGGGAACAATGAGCAGTTCTTC. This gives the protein CASSSASGNNEQFF.